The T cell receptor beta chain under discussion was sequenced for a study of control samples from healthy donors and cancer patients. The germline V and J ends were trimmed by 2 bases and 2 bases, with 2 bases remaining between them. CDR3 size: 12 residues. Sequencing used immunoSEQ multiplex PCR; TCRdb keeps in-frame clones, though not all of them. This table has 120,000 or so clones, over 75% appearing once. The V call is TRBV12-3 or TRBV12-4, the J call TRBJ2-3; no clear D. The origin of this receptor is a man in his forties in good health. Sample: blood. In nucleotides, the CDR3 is TGTGCCAGCAGTTTAAACACAGATACGCAGTATTTT. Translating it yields CASSLNTDTQYF.